The 15 T cell receptor beta chains in this list originate from one sample, sequenced in a study of blood T cell repertoires in COVID-19. TCRdb keeps only in-frame clones here, not all; method: immunoSEQ multiplex PCR. The sample holds about 340,000 clones, approximately 87% seen once. Material for sequencing was peripheral blood. Every receptor here comes from a woman between 45 and 60 years old with COVID-19, enrolled during active disease.

The table lists this clone with a few counts. The chain uses TRBV6-6 and TRBJ1-5, with TRBD1 identical over 11 bases. The V gene's germline CDR1 is MNHNY and CDR2 SVGAGI (reference sequence). After removal of 5 bases from V and 3 bases from J, the junction contained 6 bases not matched to a gene. This CDR3 contains 16 residues. CDR3 coding DNA: TGTGCCAGCAGTCGACAGGGACAGGGGGTCAATCAGCCCCAGCATTTT. Amino acids: CASSRQGQGVNQPQHF.

This chain joins TRBV19 and TRBJ1-1, with D uncertain. Germline CDR1 LNHDA, CDR2 SQIVND (reference sequence). The CDR3 has 15 amino acids. With 7 bases removed from V and 1 base from J, the gap between germline ends came to 16 bases. For the CDR3, the DNA is TGTGCCAGTACTCTCTGGGGAGTGGAGAACACTGAAGCTTTCTTT. Amino acids: CASTLWGVENTEAFF. Full variable domain (remainder filled in from reference TRBV19 and TRBJ1-1): DGGITQSPKYLFRKEGQNVTLSCEQNLNHDAMYWYRQDPGQGLRLIYYSQIVNDFQKGDIAEGYSVSREKKESFPLTVTSAQKNPTAFYLCASTLWGVENTEAFFGQGTRLTVV.

The V and J genes are TRBV30 and TRBJ1-2; 10 bases fit TRBD1. Losses at the gene ends were 2 bases for V and 5 bases for J; bases not matched to a gene: 8. The V gene's germline CDR1 is GTSNPN and CDR2 SVGIG (reference sequence). The CDR3 extends over 15 amino acids. CDR3 sequence reads: CAWSRKGQGSYGYTF. The CDR3 DNA sequence: TGTGCCTGGAGTCGCAAGGGACAGGGGTCGTATGGCTACACCTTC.

The chain recombines TRBV5-4 with TRBJ2-1; 9 bases fit TRBD2. V trimming: 4 bases; J trimming: 7 bases; junction bases outside the gene matches: 15. The CDR3 loop spans 17 amino acids. Looked up from germline, CDR1 is SGHNT and CDR2 is YYREEE (reference sequence). CDR3 loop: CASSPASGGRVSNEQFF. For the CDR3, the DNA is TGTGCCAGCAGCCCGGCTAGTGGCGGGAGGGTTTCTAATGAGCAGTTCTTC.

This chain joins TRBV24-1 and TRBJ2-3; D is possibly TRBD1 (6 bases). Germline V lookup: CDR1 KGHDR, CDR2 SFDVKD. The V end lost 8 bases, the J end lost 3 bases, and 11 bases lay between the germline ends. The CDR3 sequence is 13 residues long. CDR3 loop: CATNSGETDTQYF. Written as DNA, the CDR3 is TGTGCCACCAATTCAGGGGAAACAGATACGCAGTATTTT.

The genes are TRBV4-2 and TRBJ1-4; weak D call: TRBD1 (5 bases). Germline V gene sequence: CDR1 LGHNA, CDR2 YNFKEQ. The CDR3 has 16 residues. Trimming stripped 3 bases from V and 7 bases from J, with 18 bases between. DNA for the CDR3: TGTGCCAGCAGCCACCAAAGGGGAGGGGACTCTGAAAAACTGTTTTTT. It is translated as CASSHQRGGDSEKLFF.

The chain couples TRBV5-1 to TRBJ1-5, with a possible D match to TRBD1 (5 bases). The CDR3 totals 14 residues. V lost 1 base and J lost 3, with 8 bases in between. Germline assignment: CDR1 SGHRS and CDR2 YFSETQ. The CDR3 sequence is CASSLLGANQPQHF. CDR3 nucleotide sequence: TGCGCCAGCAGCTTGCTAGGGGCCAATCAGCCCCAGCATTTT.

The chain employs TRBV27 and TRBJ2-5, with 8 bases lining up with TRBD2. CDR3 length: 12 amino acids. V lost 10 bases to trimming and J lost 3 bases; unmatched junction nucleotides: 4. The germline CDR1 and CDR2 sequences are MNHEY and SMNVEV (reference sequence). The DNA of the CDR3 is TGTGCCACCAGCGGGAGTGAAGAGACCCAGTACTTC. Protein sequence: CATSGSEETQYF.

This chain joins TRBV27 and TRBJ2-1; 12 bases map to TRBD2. CDR3 size: 15 residues. CDR1 and CDR2 (germline): MNHEY, SMNVEV (reference sequence). V was clipped by 5 bases and J by 3 bases; unmatched bases: 2. The CDR3 region is CASSLAGGGYNEQFF. Written as DNA, the CDR3 is TGTGCCAGCAGTCTAGCGGGAGGGGGCTACAATGAGCAGTTCTTC.

This chain uses TRBV6-5 with TRBJ2-7; D may be TRBD2 (5 bases). The V and J ends lost 2 bases and 3 bases respectively, with 14 bases between them. This CDR3 is 15 amino acids long. Per germline, CDR1 MNHEY and CDR2 SVGAGI. CDR3 loop: CASSYNGLGGYEQYF. The CDR3 DNA follows: TGTGCCAGCAGTTACAACGGACTGGGCGGCTACGAGCAGTACTTC.

The chain has TRBV19 and TRBJ1-2; D remains ambiguous. Per germline, CDR1 LNHDA and CDR2 SQIVND (reference sequence). This CDR3 contains 13 residues. Trimming stripped 3 bases from V and 4 bases from J, with 9 bases between. In nucleotides, the CDR3 is TGTGCCAGTAGTATTTTAATATCCTATGGCTACACCTTC. Protein: CASSILISYGYTF.

The chain recombines TRBV6-5 with TRBJ1-3; D unclear. The CDR3 consists of 13 residues. Trimming cost V 2 bases and J 4 bases, with 6 bases left between them. The germline CDR1 and CDR2 sequences are MNHEY and SVGAGI. CDR3 amino acids: CASSYRQGNTIYF. DNA of the CDR3: TGTGCCAGCAGTTACCGTCAGGGAAACACCATATATTTT.

This clone was recorded only once. The chain has TRBV7-8 and TRBJ2-5; a weak D match, TRBD1 (5 bases). The V gene's germline CDR1 is SGHVS and CDR2 FQNEAQ. The CDR3 covers 15 residues. Trimming left V 2 bases short and J 7 bases short, with 17 bases between. For the CDR3, the DNA is TGTGCCAGCAGCTTAAATGGCAGGGATAAGGGGACCCAGTACTTC. Amino acids: CASSLNGRDKGTQYF.

This chain joins TRBV10-2 and TRBJ2-7; D is ambiguous. Trimming shortened V by 4 bases and J by 4 bases, and 8 bases separated the two germline ends. CDR1 and CDR2 from the germline V gene are WSHSY and SAAADI. The CDR3 spans 12 residues. The CDR3 bases are TGCGCCAGCAGTGTAACCAGTTACGAGCAGTACTTC. Its translation: CASSVTSYEQYF.

This chain joins TRBV4-1 and TRBJ2-7; a weak D match, TRBD1 (5 bases). The CDR3 contains 15 residues. Deletions cut 1 base from V and 0 bases from J, with 10 bases between. The germline gives CDR1 MGHRA, CDR2 YSYEKL. The CDR3 bases are TGCGCCAGCAGCCAAGGGGGCTTTAGCTCCTACGAGCAGTACTTC. This encodes CASSQGGFSSYEQYF.